Below are 31 T cell receptor beta chains sequenced from a single sample in a study of T cells in Graves' hyperthyroidism and ophthalmopathy. The CDR3 regions of TCR beta were amplified from RNA transcripts. TCR CDR3 underwent first-round RT-PCR with the HTBI primer set. MiXCR, run by TCRdb on the multiplex PCR reads, gives a single entry per CDR3 protein. The repertoire holds around 300,000 distinct CDR3 sequences, with 20% to 25% as singletons. The sample taken for sequencing was blood. These receptor sequences come from a man aged 25-45 years with Graves' ophthalmopathy.

This clonotype occurred many times. The chain links TRBV7-9 to TRBJ2-5; perhaps TRBD1 as D (6 bases). This CDR3 region has 12 residues. With 10 bases removed from V and 1 base from J, the gap between germline ends came to 10 bases. Germline loops: CDR1 SEHNR, CDR2 FQNEAQ (reference sequence). The CDR3 spells CATHRAQETQYF. The CDR3 DNA reads as TGTGCCACCCACAGGGCCCAAGAGACCCAGTACTTC. Looking up the rest from reference TRBV7-9 and TRBJ2-5 gives the full variable domain: DTGVSQNPRHKITKRGQNVTFRCDPISEHNRLYWYRQTLGQGPEFLTYFQNEAQLEKSRLLSDRFSAERPKGSFSTLEIQRTEQGDSAMYLCATHRAQETQYFGPGTRLLVL.

This clonotype was seen repeatedly, ten times or more. The chain couples TRBV12-3 or TRBV12-4 to TRBJ1-1; no clear D. The CDR3 contains 13 residues. Trimming shortened V by 1 base and J by 3 bases, and 6 bases separated the two germline ends. The CDR3 spells CASSLDQDTEAFF. For the CDR3, the DNA is TGTGCCAGCAGTTTAGATCAGGACACTGAAGCTTTCTTT.

In this sample, this clonotype turned up many times. The chain carries TRBV24-1 and TRBJ1-5; TRBD1 might be the D (5 bases). Per germline, CDR1 KGHDR and CDR2 SFDVKD. Trimming took off 2 bases at V and 2 bases at J, with 12 bases between the two ends. The CDR3 consists of 16 residues. CDR3 DNA: TGTGCCACCAGTGATTCGGCAGGGAGAGGCAATCAGCCCCAGCATTTT. It translates to CATSDSAGRGNQPQHF.

This clonotype was found many times. The chain combines TRBV30 with TRBJ1-2; no firm D call. CDR1 is GTSNPN, CDR2 SVGIG, per germline (reference sequence). The germline V and J ends were trimmed by 0 bases and 4 bases, with 9 bases remaining between them. The CDR3 runs 13 residues. This chain's CDR3 is CAWSVTGSYGYTF. Written as DNA, the CDR3 is TGTGCCTGGAGTGTAACCGGGTCCTATGGCTACACCTTC.

Many counts were recorded for this clonotype. The chain joins TRBV18 to TRBJ1-1, with D perhaps matching TRBD1 (5 bases). The CDR3 contains 15 residues. Trimming left V 0 bases short and J 5 bases short, with 13 bases between. Germline V gene data show CDR1 as KGHSH and CDR2 as LQKENI. CDR3 residues: CASSPPSRAGTEAFF. The CDR3 DNA sequence: TGTGCCAGCTCACCACCTTCCAGGGCGGGTACTGAAGCTTTCTTT.

J is TRBJ1-1 and V is TRBV3-1, with D possibly TRBD1 on 6 matching bases. The CDR3 loop spans 13 amino acids. Germline lookup yields CDR1 LGHDT and CDR2 YNNKEL (reference sequence). Trimming stripped 2 bases from V and 3 bases from J, with 7 bases between. The CDR3 nucleotides are TGTGCCAGCAGCCAAAGACAGGACACTGAAGCTTTCTTT. Translation gives CASSQRQDTEAFF.

In this sample, this clonotype turned up many times. The V and J genes are TRBV5-8 and TRBJ2-7, with unresolved D. The CDR3 extends over 15 amino acids. Deletions cut 0 bases from V and 2 bases from J, with 12 bases between. Germline assignment: CDR1 SGHTS and CDR2 YDEGEE. CDR3 in DNA: TGTGCCAGCAGCTTGGTAGGCAGTCGGGCCTACGAGCAGTACTTC. Protein sequence: CASSLVGSRAYEQYF.

This clonotype was found a few times. V usage is TRBV24-1 and J usage is TRBJ2-5, with TRBD2 identical over 7 bases. CDR1 and CDR2 (germline): KGHDR, SFDVKD. The V and J ends lost 9 bases and 2 bases, in that order; junction bases with no gene match: 8. The CDR3 loop spans 14 amino acids. CDR3 sequence: CATRGEGGQETQYF. DNA of the CDR3: TGTGCCACCCGTGGGGAGGGAGGTCAAGAGACCCAGTACTTC.

This clonotype has at least ten counts. The chain employs TRBV18 and TRBJ1-2, with D unclear. Trimming pared 1 base from V and 1 base from J, leaving 10 bases between. CDR1 is KGHSH and CDR2 is LQKENI in the germline V gene. The CDR3 contains 15 residues. In DNA, the CDR3 is TGTGCCAGCTCACCACAGCCCGGAAATAACTATGGCTACACCTTC. It encodes CASSPQPGNNYGYTF.

This clonotype was seen a handful of times. The genes are TRBV5-5 and TRBJ2-1, with D possibly being TRBD2 (6 bases). The germline V gene has CDR1 SGHKS and CDR2 YYEKEE (reference sequence). V was pared by 0 bases and J by 10 bases, with 20 bases between. The CDR3 consists of 16 residues. The CDR3 protein is CASSLATGAGRQEQFF. As DNA, the CDR3 is TGTGCCAGCAGCTTGGCAACGGGAGCAGGGCGCCAGGAGCAGTTCTTC.

This sequence joins TRBV11-2 and TRBJ2-5; 9 bases match TRBD2. The CDR3 is made up of 15 amino acids. Germline-derived CDR1 and CDR2 are SGHAT and FQNNGV. Losses at the gene ends were 3 bases for V and 5 bases for J; bases not matched to a gene: 7. The CDR3 DNA is TGTGCCAGCAGCTTCGGGCTAGCGGGGAAGGAGACCCAGTACTTC. Its translation is CASSFGLAGKETQYF.

The chain links TRBV13 to TRBJ2-1; D gene unclear. This CDR3 spans 15 amino acids. Looked up from germline, CDR1 is PRHDT and CDR2 is FYEKMQ (reference sequence). V lost 3 bases and J lost 7, with 16 bases in between. CDR3 nucleotides: TGTGCCAGCAGCTTGCGAGCCCCCTACAAGAATGAGCAGTTCTTC. Its protein is CASSLRAPYKNEQFF.

In this sample, this clonotype turned up many times. The chain recombines TRBV13 with TRBJ2-7; a weak D match, TRBD1 (6 bases). The CDR3 has 14 residues. From germline, CDR1 is PRHDT and CDR2 FYEKMQ (reference sequence). The V end lost 5 bases, the J end lost 6 bases, and 17 bases lay between the germline ends. The CDR3 is CASSAPETGIEQYF. The CDR3 DNA follows: TGTGCCAGCAGCGCACCGGAAACAGGGATCGAGCAGTACTTC.

This clonotype was seen a handful of times. The V and J genes are TRBV27 and TRBJ1-5; TRBD1 matches 10 bases. The CDR3 runs to 14 residues. From germline, CDR1 is MNHEY and CDR2 SMNVEV (reference sequence). The V gene end was trimmed by 6 bases and the J gene end by 3 bases; junction bases not matched to a gene: 2. The CDR3: CASRTGGPNQPQHF. Written as DNA, the CDR3 is TGTGCCAGCAGGACAGGGGGCCCCAATCAGCCCCAGCATTTT.

This clonotype was seen more than once but under ten times. The chain uses TRBV28 and TRBJ2-7, with D possibly TRBD2 on 5 matching bases. This CDR3 is built from 14 residues. Trimming removed 2 bases at V and 4 bases at J, with 12 bases between. The germline gives CDR1 MDHEN, CDR2 SYDVKM. DNA of the CDR3: TGTGCCAGCAGTTTAGCGGGTTTCTTTTACGAGCAGTACTTC. This encodes CASSLAGFFYEQYF.

This clonotype showed up many times. J is TRBJ2-1 and V is TRBV6-1, with D tentatively TRBD2 (5 bases). Germline V gene lookup returns CDR1 MNHNS and CDR2 SASEGT. V was cut by 6 bases and J by 3 bases, with 15 bases left in between. CDR3 size: 15 residues. DNA for the CDR3: TGTGCCAGCAGGATGAGTGGAGGTATCTACAATGAGCAGTTCTTC. Amino acid sequence: CASRMSGGIYNEQFF.

The table lists this clonotype with a few counts. The rearrangement links TRBV6-7 to TRBJ1-1; D not certain. TRBV6-7 is an ORF; its function is uncertain. Trimming stripped 0 bases from V and 0 bases from J, with 8 bases between. The CDR3 loop spans 15 amino acids. The CDR3 DNA follows: TGTGCCAGCAGTTACTCTCGGGCTGTGAACACTGAAGCTTTCTTT. Amino acid sequence: CASSYSRAVNTEAFF.

This chain connects TRBV27 to TRBJ2-2; TRBD1 agrees at 8 bases. This CDR3 spans 14 amino acids. Germline loops: CDR1 MNHEY, CDR2 SMNVEV (reference sequence). J lost 4 bases, V lost 6 bases, and 4 bases had no gene match. The CDR3 sequence: CASRRTGITGELFF. The CDR3 DNA sequence: TGTGCCAGCAGACGGACAGGGATCACCGGGGAGCTGTTTTTT.

The gene calls are TRBV6-1 and TRBJ2-4; 7 bases are a match to TRBD1. Germline CDR1 MNHNS, CDR2 SASEGT. CDR3 size: 16 residues. Trimming at V came to 5 bases and at J to 0 bases, leaving 7 bases not matched to a gene. CDR3 loop: CASSTGQALAKNIQYF. The CDR3 DNA is TGTGCCAGCAGTACAGGACAGGCCTTAGCCAAAAACATTCAGTACTTC.

This clonotype was recorded only once. The chain has TRBV6-1 and TRBJ1-4; weak D call: TRBD1 (5 bases). Trimming stripped 2 bases from V and 7 bases from J, with 14 bases between. Germline loops: CDR1 MNHNS, CDR2 SASEGT. CDR3 length: 15 amino acids. DNA of the CDR3: TGTGCCAGCAGTGAATTGAGGGGACGGGGTGAAAAACTGTTTTTT. It specifies CASSELRGRGEKLFF.

A word on this clonotype: An end of the junction differs from the germline gene, which may be a read error. The chain uses TRBV7-9 and TRBJ1-1; weak D call: TRBD1 (5 bases). This CDR3 has 11 residues. From germline, CDR1 is SEHNR and CDR2 FQNEAQ (reference sequence). CDR3 nucleotides: TGTGCCAGCAGCAAGGACACTGGAGCTTTCTTT. Its protein is CASSKDTGAFF.

This clonotype has a handful of counts. The J gene is TRBJ2-6, the V gene TRBV7-3; D is tentatively TRBD1 or TRBD2 (5 bases each). V was clipped by 6 bases and J by 0 bases, with 9 bases between them. CDR3 length equals 15 residues. In germline, CDR1 is SGHTA, CDR2 FQGTGA. The CDR3, as DNA: TGTGCCAGCAGTTCGGGGCCCTCTGGGGCCAACGTCCTGACTTTC. Protein: CASSSGPSGANVLTF.

In this sample, this clonotype turned up a few times. The chain carries TRBV7-2 and TRBJ1-1; D perhaps matches TRBD1 (6 bases). Germline V CDR1 and CDR2: SGHTA, FQGNSA. The CDR3 length is 14 residues. Deletions cut 5 bases from V and 4 bases from J, with 14 bases between. The CDR3 protein is CASSPQGSGTEAFF. CDR3 nucleotides: TGTGCCAGCAGCCCTCAGGGGTCTGGCACTGAAGCTTTCTTT. The variable domain in full, completed from reference TRBV7-2 and TRBJ1-1, reads GAGVSQSPSNKVTEKGKDVELRCDPISGHTALYWYRQSLGQGLEFLIYFQGNSAPDKSGLPSDRFSAERTGGSVSTLTIQRTQQEDSAVYLCASSPQGSGTEAFFGQGTRLTVV.

This clonotype has a handful of counts. This chain uses TRBV20-1 with TRBJ2-7; a weak D match, TRBD2 (6 bases). The CDR3 is 13 amino acids. V was pared by 3 bases and J by 6 bases, with 15 bases between. The germline CDR1 and CDR2 sequences are DFQATT and SNEGSKA (reference sequence). The CDR3, as DNA: TGCAGTGCTAGGGGGGGACTCCGACCCGAGCAGTACTTC. This encodes CSARGGLRPEQYF.

There are many counts of this clonotype. DNA for the CDR3: TGTGCCAGCAGAGACCCTAGCGGGAGAGCTTACAATGAGCAGTTCTTC. It translates to CASRDPSGRAYNEQFF. This sequence joins TRBV6-2 or TRBV6-3 and TRBJ2-1; TRBD2 matches 10 bases. The V segment lost 6 bases and the J segment 4 bases; nucleotides outside the gene matches: 9. This CDR3 comprises 16 residues. Germline V gene data show CDR1 as MNHEY and CDR2 as SVGEGT.

This clonotype has at least ten counts. The chain is built from TRBV30 and TRBJ2-7, with TRBD1 matching 8 bases. CDR3 length: 13 residues. Germline V gene data show CDR1 as GTSNPN and CDR2 as SVGIG (reference sequence). V lost 4 bases to trimming and J lost 1 base; unmatched junction nucleotides: 3. The DNA for the CDR3 is TGTGCCTGGAAGACAGGGGAGTCCTACGAGCAGTACTTC. Its translation is CAWKTGESYEQYF. The whole variable domain, remainder taken from reference TRBV30 and TRBJ2-7, is SQTIHQWPATLVQPVGSPLSLECTVEGTSNPNLYWYRQAAGRGLQLLFYSVGIGQISSEVPQNLSASRPQDRQFILSSKKLLLSDSGFYLCAWKTGESYEQYFGPGTRLTVT.

This clonotype was seen only a few times. The V gene is TRBV10-1, the J gene TRBJ2-1; 9 nucleotides align to TRBD2. The CDR3 extends over 17 amino acids. The V gene's germline CDR1 is WNHNN and CDR2 SYGVQD (reference sequence). V gave up 0 bases and J gave up 4 bases; unmatched junction bases: 7. The chain's CDR3 is CASSESGTSPKYNEQFF. CDR3 DNA: TGCGCCAGCAGTGAGTCGGGGACTAGCCCTAAATACAATGAGCAGTTCTTC.

This clonotype was picked up many times. The gene calls are TRBV6-1 and TRBJ2-1, with 10 bases identical to TRBD2. The V gene end was trimmed by 5 bases and the J gene end by 4 bases; junction bases not matched to a gene: 5. Germline V gene lookup returns CDR1 MNHNS and CDR2 SASEGT. The CDR3 covers 15 residues. Here the CDR3 reads CASSRGLANYNEQFF. The CDR3, as DNA: TGTGCCAGCAGTCGGGGACTAGCGAATTACAATGAGCAGTTCTTC.

This clonotype has more than one count but fewer than ten. The V gene is TRBV25-1, the J gene TRBJ1-1; weak D call: TRBD1 (6 bases). The CDR3 has 15 amino acids. Trimming removed 4 bases at V and 5 bases at J, with 17 bases between. Germline-derived CDR1 and CDR2 are MGHDK and SYGVNS. The CDR3 protein is CASSGRSSGATEAFF. CDR3 in DNA: TGTGCCAGCAGTGGACGGTCTTCGGGGGCAACTGAAGCTTTCTTT.

This clonotype has a handful of counts. This chain uses TRBV12-3 or TRBV12-4 with TRBJ2-6, with TRBD1 matching over 7 bases. CDR3 length equals 15 residues. With 9 bases clipped from V and 1 base from J, the junction kept 6 bases outside the gene matches. CDR3 nucleotides: TGTGCCAGTACAGGGGATGGATCTGGGGCCAACGTCCTGACTTTC. Protein: CASTGDGSGANVLTF.

This clonotype was detected many times. A much larger clone differs from this one at a single base, so this may be a read error. In DNA form, the CDR3 reads TGTGCCAGCAGCTTTACGAACGAGCAGTACTTC. Amino acids: CASSFTNEQYF. The V and J genes are TRBV7-9 and TRBJ2-7; D remains ambiguous. V was clipped by 3 bases and J by 5 bases, with 5 bases between them. Germline values: CDR1 SEHNR, CDR2 FQNEAQ (reference sequence). This CDR3 contains 11 residues.